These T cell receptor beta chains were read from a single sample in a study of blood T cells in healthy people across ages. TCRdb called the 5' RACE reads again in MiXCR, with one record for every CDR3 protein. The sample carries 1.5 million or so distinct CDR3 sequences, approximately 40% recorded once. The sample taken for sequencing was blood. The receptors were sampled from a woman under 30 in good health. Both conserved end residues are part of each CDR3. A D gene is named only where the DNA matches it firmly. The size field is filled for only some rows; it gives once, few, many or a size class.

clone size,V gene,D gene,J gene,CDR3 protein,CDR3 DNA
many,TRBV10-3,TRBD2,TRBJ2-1,CAITGAGDNEQFF,TGTGCCATCACTGGAGCGGGGGACAATGAGCAGTTCTTC
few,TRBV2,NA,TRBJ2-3,CATGGGWSTDTQYF,TGTGCCACCGGCGGGGGCTGGAGCACAGATACGCAGTATTTT
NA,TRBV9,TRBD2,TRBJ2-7,CASSAGGLAGEDEQYF,TGTGCCAGCAGCGCAGGGGGACTAGCGGGAGAGGATGAGCAGTACTTC
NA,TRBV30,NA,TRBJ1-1,CAWDGGTNTEAFF,TGTGCCTGGGACGGTGGGACGAACACTGAAGCTTTCTTT
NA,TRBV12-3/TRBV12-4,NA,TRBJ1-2,CASSLGGQGMRGYTF,TGTGCCAGCAGTCTCGGGGGCCAGGGGATGCGTGGCTACACCTTC
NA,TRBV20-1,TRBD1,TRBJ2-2,CSATDRGNTGELFF,TGCAGTGCCACCGACAGGGGGAACACCGGGGAGCTGTTTTTT
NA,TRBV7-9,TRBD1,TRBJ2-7,CASSPFRTGTYEQYF,TGTGCCAGCAGCCCCTTCCGGACAGGGACCTACGAGCAGTACTTC
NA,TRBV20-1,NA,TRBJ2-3,CSARDPGITDTQYF,TGCAGTGCTAGAGATCCGGGGATCACAGATACGCAGTATTTT
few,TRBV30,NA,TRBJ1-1,CAWELQGTEAFF,TGTGCCTGGGAACTTCAGGGGACTGAAGCTTTCTTT
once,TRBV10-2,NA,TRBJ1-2,CASSEVPQRYGYTF,TGCGCCAGCAGTGAGGTCCCACAACGCTATGGCTACACCTTC
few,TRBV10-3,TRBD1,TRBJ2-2,CAISEWGQGANTGELFF,TGTGCCATCAGTGAGTGGGGACAGGGAGCGAACACCGGGGAGCTGTTTTTT
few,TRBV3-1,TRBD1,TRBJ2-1,CASSQSQGTGDVQSSYDEQFF,TGTGCCAGCAGCCAAAGTCAGGGGACAGGGGATGTCCAGAGCTCCTACGATGAGCAGTTTTTC
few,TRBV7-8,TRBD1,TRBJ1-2,CASSLKRDRVGVGYGYTF,TGTGCCAGCAGCTTAAAGAGAGACAGGGTGGGAGTTGGCTATGGCTACACCTTC
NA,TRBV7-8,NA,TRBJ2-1,CASSLVAGGLTYNEQFF,TGTGCCAGCAGCTTAGTGGCCGGGGGCCTCACCTACAATGAGCAGTTCTTC
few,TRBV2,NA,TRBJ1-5,CASRDDSLNQPQHF,TGTGCCAGCAGGGACGACAGTCTCAATCAGCCCCAGCATTTT
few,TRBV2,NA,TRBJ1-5,CASSEARQGKQPQHF,TGTGCCAGCAGTGAAGCTAGGCAGGGGAAGCAGCCCCAGCATTTT
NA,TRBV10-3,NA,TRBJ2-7,CAISDIDRLQGDNEQYF,TGTGCCATCAGTGACATCGATCGGTTGCAAGGGGACAATGAGCAGTACTTC
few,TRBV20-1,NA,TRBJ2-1,CSARSPGLIGNEQFF,TGCAGTGCTAGATCCCCAGGGTTAATTGGCAATGAGCAGTTCTTC
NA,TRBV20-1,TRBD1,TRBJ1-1,CSASYPDRGIEAFF,TGCAGTGCTAGCTACCCGGACAGGGGAATTGAAGCTTTCTTT
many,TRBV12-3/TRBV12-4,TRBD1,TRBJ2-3,CASSPRGRNTDTQYF,TGTGCCAGCAGCCCTAGGGGGCGCAACACAGATACGCAGTATTTT
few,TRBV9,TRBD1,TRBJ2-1,CASSVYLDRGNEQFF,TGTGCCAGCAGCGTCTACCTGGACAGGGGTAATGAGCAGTTCTTC
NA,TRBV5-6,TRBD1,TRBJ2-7,CASSGDREKWGEQYF,TGTGCCAGCAGCGGGGACAGGGAAAAGTGGGGCGAGCAGTACTTC
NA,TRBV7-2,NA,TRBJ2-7,CAGSPRGSHEQYF,TGTGCCGGCAGCCCCAGGGGTTCCCACGAGCAGTACTTC
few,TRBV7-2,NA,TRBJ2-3,CASSLALAERTDTQYF,TGTGCCAGCAGCTTAGCGCTTGCCGAGCGCACAGATACGCAGTATTTT
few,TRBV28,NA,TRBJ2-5,CASSRGGSWKQYF,TGTGCCAGCAGCCGTGGGGGCAGTTGGAAGCAGTACTTC
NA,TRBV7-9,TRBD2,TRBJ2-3,CASGSGTSGLGQYF,TGTGCCAGCGGCTCCGGGACTAGCGGGTTAGGGCAGTATTTT
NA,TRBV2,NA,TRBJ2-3,CASSPLGDGTDTQYF,TGTGCCAGCAGTCCTCTTGGAGACGGCACAGATACGCAGTATTTT